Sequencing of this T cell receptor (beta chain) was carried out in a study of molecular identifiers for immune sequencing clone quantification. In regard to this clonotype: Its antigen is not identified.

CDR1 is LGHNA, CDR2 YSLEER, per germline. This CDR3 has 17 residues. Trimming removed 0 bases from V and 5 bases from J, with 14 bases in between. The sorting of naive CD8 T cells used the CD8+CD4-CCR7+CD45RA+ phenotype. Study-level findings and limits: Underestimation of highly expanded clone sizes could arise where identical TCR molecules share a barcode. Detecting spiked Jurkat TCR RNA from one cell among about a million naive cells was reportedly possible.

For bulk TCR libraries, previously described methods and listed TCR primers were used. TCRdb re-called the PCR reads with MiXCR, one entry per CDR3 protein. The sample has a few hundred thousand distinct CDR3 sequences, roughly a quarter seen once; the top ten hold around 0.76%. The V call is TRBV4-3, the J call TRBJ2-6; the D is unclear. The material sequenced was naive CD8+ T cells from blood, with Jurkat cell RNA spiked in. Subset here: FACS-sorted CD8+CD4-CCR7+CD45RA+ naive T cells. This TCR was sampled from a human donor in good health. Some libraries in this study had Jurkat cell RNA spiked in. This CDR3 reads CASSQDTSLGRANVLTF. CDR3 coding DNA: TGCGCCAGCAGCCAAGATACGAGTTTGGGCCGGGCCAACGTCCTGACTTTC.